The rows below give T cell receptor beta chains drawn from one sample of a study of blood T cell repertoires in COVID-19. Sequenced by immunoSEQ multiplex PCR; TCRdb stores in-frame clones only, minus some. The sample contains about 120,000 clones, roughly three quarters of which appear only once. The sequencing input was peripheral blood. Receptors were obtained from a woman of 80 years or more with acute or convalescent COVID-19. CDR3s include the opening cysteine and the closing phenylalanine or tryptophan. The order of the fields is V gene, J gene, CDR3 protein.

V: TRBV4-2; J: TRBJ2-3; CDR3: CASSQEVLTGRSDTQYF
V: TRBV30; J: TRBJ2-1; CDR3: CAWLNRGSRNEQFF
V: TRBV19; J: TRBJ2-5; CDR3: CASSMGQRVETQYF
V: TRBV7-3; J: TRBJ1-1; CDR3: CASSLGGQGTEAFF
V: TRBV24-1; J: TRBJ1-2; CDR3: CATSEPGRETYGYTF
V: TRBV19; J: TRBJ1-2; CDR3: CASSKGRGYGYTF
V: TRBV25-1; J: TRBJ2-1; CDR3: CASNAGSSYNEQFF
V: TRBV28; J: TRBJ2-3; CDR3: CASRSGTIRVDTQYF
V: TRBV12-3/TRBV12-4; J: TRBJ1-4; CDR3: CASSLEAELGLFF
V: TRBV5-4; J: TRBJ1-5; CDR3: CASSLDNQPQHF
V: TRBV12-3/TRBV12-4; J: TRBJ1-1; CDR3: CASSFSHTEAFF
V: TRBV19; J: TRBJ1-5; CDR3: CASSIDPGTGDSNQPQHF
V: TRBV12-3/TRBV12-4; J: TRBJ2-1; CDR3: CASSFQAYNEQFF
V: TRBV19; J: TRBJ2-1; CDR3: CASSLWTSGSESYNEQFF
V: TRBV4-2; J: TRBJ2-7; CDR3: CASSQDGRADEQYF
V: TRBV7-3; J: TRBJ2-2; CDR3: CASSFGTRGGELFF
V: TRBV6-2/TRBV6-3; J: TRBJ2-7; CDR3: CASSKTSAQYYEQYF
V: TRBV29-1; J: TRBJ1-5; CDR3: CSAADGGDQPQHF
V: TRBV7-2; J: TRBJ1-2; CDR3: CASSSQGGATYGYTF
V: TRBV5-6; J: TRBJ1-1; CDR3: CASSLWGLTNTEAFF
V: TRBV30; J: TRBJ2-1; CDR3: CAWSAPGTAGLAGINEQFF
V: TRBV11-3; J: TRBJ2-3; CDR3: CASSLRTGHTDTQYF
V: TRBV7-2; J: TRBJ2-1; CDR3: CASSLTWGQGGNEQFF
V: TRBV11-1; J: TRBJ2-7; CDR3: CASSPPRSLSGEQYF
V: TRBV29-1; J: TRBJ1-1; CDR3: CSVTTAPQAFF
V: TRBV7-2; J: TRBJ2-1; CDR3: CASSLVDVGSGGSQFF
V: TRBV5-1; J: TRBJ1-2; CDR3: CASSGGQPHSGYTF
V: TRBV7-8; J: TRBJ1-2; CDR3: CASSLAPLRGYTF
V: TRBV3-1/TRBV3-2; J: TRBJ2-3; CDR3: CASSPSGSADTQYF
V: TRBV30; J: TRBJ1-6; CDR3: CAWSTAYNSPLHF
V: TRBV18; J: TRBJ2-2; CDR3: CASSTENTGELFF
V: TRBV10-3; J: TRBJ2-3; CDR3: CAISESGGRSIVSF
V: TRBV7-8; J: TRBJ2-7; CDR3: CASSLRLAGDPEQYF
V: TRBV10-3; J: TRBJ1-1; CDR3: CASGQNTEAFF